Each of the 25 T cell receptor beta chains below was sequenced from the same sample in a study of blood T cell repertoires in COVID-19. TCRdb's copy holds only in-frame clones and misses some; the assay was immunoSEQ multiplex PCR. This sample has some 270,000 clones; 70% to 90% occur once, and the top ten carry roughly 4%. The sequencing sample was made of PBMCs or T cells enriched from blood (not recorded which). Every receptor here comes from a woman younger than 45 who had recovered from COVID-19.

V usage is TRBV3-1 (or the pseudogene TRBV3-2) and J usage is TRBJ1-2; TRBD1 is a possible D gene (6 bases). CDR1 and CDR2 (germline): LGHDT, YNNKEL (reference sequence). This CDR3 has 13 amino acids. V lost 6 bases and J lost 8, with 16 bases in between. CDR3 bases: TGTGCCAGCAGTCAGGACAGTTTCTGGGGCTACACCTTC. It is translated as CASSQDSFWGYTF.

The chain is built from TRBV7-9 and TRBJ1-1, with D possibly being TRBD1 (5 bases). Per the germline V gene, CDR1 is SEHNR and CDR2 is FQNEAQ (reference sequence). The CDR3 has 15 residues. Trimming cost V 2 bases and J 6 bases, with 16 bases left between them. The CDR3 loop reads CASSLRAGTSAEAFF. Written as DNA, the CDR3 is TGTGCCAGCAGCTTAAGGGCGGGGACTAGCGCTGAAGCTTTCTTT.

The J gene is TRBJ2-2, the V gene TRBV10-2; 12 bases match TRBD2. The CDR3 runs 14 residues. Germline V gives CDR1 WSHSY, CDR2 SAAADI. V gave up 6 bases and J gave up 6 bases; unmatched junction bases: 2. CDR3 bases: TGCGCCAGCAGGACTAGCGGGAGCGCCGGGGAGCTGTTTTTT. This encodes CASRTSGSAGELFF.

CDR3 sequence: CASSFPGDRGNQPQHF. CDR3 nucleotides: TGTGCCAGCAGTTTCCCTGGCGACAGGGGCAATCAGCCCCAGCATTTT. The V call is TRBV28, the J call TRBJ1-5, with 7 nucleotides matching TRBD1. The CDR3 has 16 residues. Germline CDR1 reads MDHEN; CDR2 reads SYDVKM. The J segment lost 2 bases and the V segment lost 3 bases, leaving 7 bases of the junction unmatched.

The rearrangement links TRBV6-5 to TRBJ1-2; D remains unclear. The CDR3 has 15 residues. Germline-derived CDR1 and CDR2 are MNHEY and SVGAGI. V lost 6 bases and J lost 3, with 17 bases in between. CDR3 nucleotides: TGTGCCAGCAGCGGCGGGCAGGCAGGCGACTATGGCTACACCTTC. Translated, it gives CASSGGQAGDYGYTF.

The chain joins TRBV2 to TRBJ2-1, with D maybe TRBD2 (5 bases). CDR1 is SNHLY and CDR2 is FYNNEI in the germline V gene. The CDR3 consists of 12 residues. Between the trimmed V and J ends, which lost 6 bases and 16 bases, there was a span of 19 bases. The CDR3, as DNA: TGTGCCAGCAGACGGACTCTAGGTTCCCAATTCTTC. Encoded protein: CASRRTLGSQFF.

V is TRBV7-9 and J is TRBJ1-1, with a tentative D call TRBD1 (6 bases). CDR3 length: 15 amino acids. Looked up from germline, CDR1 is SEHNR and CDR2 is FQNEAQ (reference sequence). Trimming removed 5 bases at V and 2 bases at J, with 15 bases between. CDR3 region: CASSAVTGFNTEAFF. Written as DNA, the CDR3 is TGTGCCAGCAGCGCCGTTACAGGGTTCAACACTGAAGCTTTCTTT.

The V gene is TRBV30, the J gene TRBJ2-2; D ambiguous. Germline assignment: CDR1 GTSNPN and CDR2 SVGIG (reference sequence). Trimming cost V 2 bases and J 4 bases, with 8 bases left between them. CDR3 length equals 13 residues. The CDR3: CAWSRSSTGELFF. In nucleotides, the CDR3 is TGTGCCTGGAGTCGGAGCAGCACCGGGGAGCTGTTTTTT. The whole variable domain, remainder taken from reference TRBV30 and TRBJ2-2, is SQTIHQWPATLVQPVGSPLSLECTVEGTSNPNLYWYRQAAGRGLQLLFYSVGIGQISSEVPQNLSASRPQDRQFILSSKKLLLSDSGFYLCAWSRSSTGELFFGEGSRLTVL.

The chain uses TRBV11-3 and TRBJ2-5; 7 positions agree with TRBD1. The CDR3 sequence is 15 residues long. CDR1 is SGHNT and CDR2 is YENEEA in the germline V gene. The junction had 5 bases not matched to a gene; V was cut back by 1 base and J by 3 bases. The CDR3 DNA is TGTGCCAGCAGCTTAGGCCGGGACAGCAAAGAGACCCAGTACTTC. Encoded protein: CASSLGRDSKETQYF.

As for this clone: Other DNA sequences in the same sample also yield this CDR3. The chain carries TRBV3-1 (or the pseudogene TRBV3-2) and TRBJ2-3, with D uncertain. CDR1 is LGHDT and CDR2 is YNNKEL in the germline V gene (reference sequence). CDR3 size: 15 residues. Trimming took 0 bases from V and 0 from J, leaving 7 bases between them. In DNA, the CDR3 is TGTGCCAGCAGCCAAGATCCCAGTAGCACAGATACGCAGTATTTT. It is translated as CASSQDPSSTDTQYF.

The chain carries TRBV5-4 and TRBJ2-3, with 7 bases identical to TRBD1. The V and J ends lost 1 base and 6 bases, in that order; junction bases with no gene match: 8. CDR3 size: 15 residues. Germline loops: CDR1 SGHNT, CDR2 YYREEE (reference sequence). The CDR3 nucleotides are TGTGCCAGCAGCTTGCAGACAGGGCCGAGGGATACGCAGTATTTT. It is translated as CASSLQTGPRDTQYF.

The chain has TRBV28 and TRBJ2-2; no definite D call. The germline gives CDR1 MDHEN, CDR2 SYDVKM. Trimming stripped 2 bases from V and 5 bases from J, with 3 bases between. The CDR3 loop spans 12 amino acids. In nucleotides, the CDR3 is TGTGCCAGCAGTTTACGGACCGGGGAGCTGTTTTTT. Amino acid sequence: CASSLRTGELFF.

The V and J genes are TRBV29-1 and TRBJ2-1; 9 bases map to TRBD2. The CDR3 loop spans 15 amino acids. CDR1 is SQVTM, CDR2 ANQGSEA, per germline. Trimming removed 1 base from V and 2 bases from J; junction bases left unmatched: 3. CDR3 region: CSVEASGATYNEQFF. DNA of the CDR3: TGCAGCGTTGAAGCTAGCGGGGCTACCTACAATGAGCAGTTCTTC.

This clone was seen just once. The V gene is TRBV7-3, the J gene TRBJ2-1, with D perhaps matching TRBD2 (6 bases). Trimming removed 6 bases from V and 7 bases from J, with 10 bases in between. The CDR3 contains 12 residues. Germline CDR1 SGHTA, CDR2 FQGTGA. The CDR3 spells CASSRDFNEQFF. CDR3 nucleotide sequence: TGTGCCAGCAGTAGGGACTTTAATGAGCAGTTCTTC.

V gene TRBV30 combines with J gene TRBJ1-1; a possible D gene is TRBD1 (5 bases). The CDR3 loop spans 17 amino acids. Germline-derived CDR1 and CDR2 are GTSNPN and SVGIG (reference sequence). V dropped 3 bases and J dropped 5 bases, with 25 bases sitting between them. CDR3 loop: CAWRMKGDYEHFTEAFF. CDR3 in DNA: TGTGCCTGGAGAATGAAAGGGGATTATGAACACTTTACTGAAGCTTTCTTT.

The genes are TRBV5-1 and TRBJ1-1; weak D call: TRBD1 (5 bases). The germline V gene has CDR1 SGHRS and CDR2 YFSETQ. The germline V and J ends were trimmed by 4 bases and 1 base, with 11 bases remaining between them. The CDR3 is 14 amino acids. The CDR3 is CASSRDSSNTEAFF. In nucleotides, the CDR3 is TGCGCCAGCAGCCGCGACAGCTCGAACACTGAAGCTTTCTTT.

This clone is a singleton in its sample. Within the sample, other DNA sequences also encode this same CDR3. J is TRBJ2-7 and V is TRBV7-9; the match to TRBD1 covers 11 bases. CDR3 size: 15 residues. The germline CDR1 and CDR2 sequences are SEHNR and FQNEAQ (reference sequence). The V segment lost 4 bases and the J segment 1 base; nucleotides outside the gene matches: 3. The CDR3 DNA sequence: TGTGCCAGCAGCTCCGGGACAGGGGGATCCTACGAGCAGTACTTC. Translation gives CASSSGTGGSYEQYF.

The J gene is TRBJ2-3, the V gene TRBV5-1; 9 nucleotides align to TRBD2. The CDR3 has 19 residues. Germline V gene sequence: CDR1 SGHRS, CDR2 YFSETQ. Trimming removed 1 base from V and 3 bases from J; junction bases left unmatched: 15. CDR3 in amino acids: CASSLLSLGAGGTTDTQYF. The DNA for the CDR3 is TGCGCCAGCAGCTTGCTGTCGCTAGGGGCGGGGGGGACGACAGATACGCAGTATTTT.

The J gene is TRBJ2-5, the V gene TRBV2; D may be TRBD2 (6 bases). V gave up 1 base and J gave up 7 bases, with 10 bases separating them. CDR3 length: 13 residues. CDR1 and CDR2 from the germline V gene are SNHLY and FYNNEI. The CDR3 spells CASSEGRGGTQYF. CDR3 nucleotide sequence: TGTGCCAGCAGTGAAGGGCGGGGTGGGACCCAGTACTTC.

This clone was detected a few times. The V call is TRBV5-6, the J call TRBJ1-2; 7 bases are a match to TRBD1. The germline gives CDR1 SGHDT, CDR2 YYEEEE. Losses at the gene ends were 0 bases for V and 1 base for J; bases not matched to a gene: 6. CDR3 length equals 16 residues. In DNA, the CDR3 is TGTGCCAGCAGCTTGGCCGTCAGGGGGATTAACTATGGCTACACCTTC. Protein product: CASSLAVRGINYGYTF.

J is TRBJ2-2 and V is TRBV7-3; D remains unclear. Germline loops: CDR1 SGHTA, CDR2 FQGTGA. There are 14 residues in the CDR3. Trimming took off 3 bases at V and 2 bases at J, with 7 bases between the two ends. As DNA, the CDR3 is TGTGCCAGCAGCTTGGTAGTAAACACCGGGGAGCTGTTTTTT. It codes for CASSLVVNTGELFF. The full variable domain, its missing parts supplied by reference TRBV7-3 and TRBJ2-2, is GAGVSQTPSNKVTEKGKYVELRCDPISGHTALYWYRQSLGQGPEFLIYFQGTGAADDSGLPNDRFFAVRPEGSVSTLKIQRTERGDSAVYLCASSLVVNTGELFFGEGSRLTVL.

The chain recombines TRBV28 with TRBJ2-7; 7 nucleotides match TRBD1. Germline-derived CDR1 and CDR2 are MDHEN and SYDVKM. This CDR3 contains 14 residues. J lost 7 bases, V lost 2 bases, and 8 bases had no gene match. As DNA, the CDR3 is TGTGCCAGCAGTTTACCCCCCGAGGGGGCAGAGCAGTACTTC. This sequence encodes CASSLPPEGAEQYF. Based on the CDR3 plus reference TRBV28 and TRBJ2-7, the full variable domain is DVKVTQSSRYLVKRTGEKVFLECVQDMDHENMFWYRQDPGLGLRLIYFSYDVKMKEKGDIPEGYSVSREKKERFSLILESASTNQTSMYLCASSLPPEGAEQYFGPGTRLTVT.

DNA of the CDR3: TGTGCCACCACGGGGGGGCCGGGCCCCTACGAGCAGTACTTC. Residues: CATTGGPGPYEQYF. V and J are TRBV6-5 and TRBJ2-7; 8 bases are a match to TRBD2. The CDR3 covers 14 residues. Germline trimming cut 10 bases from V and 2 bases from J; bases unmatched to any gene: 10. Germline CDR1 reads MNHEY; CDR2 reads SVGAGI.

This clone was seen more than once but under ten times. The J gene is TRBJ1-1, the V gene TRBV5-6; the D gene is possibly TRBD1 (5 bases). V was pared by 4 bases and J by 1 base, with 11 bases between. The CDR3 loop spans 14 amino acids. Looked up from germline, CDR1 is SGHDT and CDR2 is YYEEEE. The CDR3 here is CASSLSDRNTEAFF. CDR3 nucleotide sequence: TGTGCCAGCAGCCTTTCTGACAGGAACACTGAAGCTTTCTTT.

The chain has TRBV20-1 and TRBJ2-5, with TRBD1 matching over 8 bases. The CDR3 covers 11 residues. CDR1 is DFQATT, CDR2 SNEGSKA, per germline (reference sequence). J lost 4 bases, V lost 7 bases, and 2 bases had no gene match. CDR3 residues: CSGDRGETQYF. The CDR3 DNA is TGCAGTGGTGACAGGGGAGAGACCCAGTACTTC.